This T cell receptor (beta chain) was obtained from a study of T cell responses to AZD1222 COVID-19 vaccine. Germline assignment: CDR1 SGHNT and CDR2 YENEEA. This CDR3 comprises 15 residues. The V gene lost 5 bases and the J gene lost 7 bases, with 20 bases spanning the gap. Libraries were prepared by immunoSEQ multiplex PCR; TCRdb keeps only in-frame clonotypes and omits some of them. The sample yields about 94,000 clones, about 90% seen once. The material sequenced was peripheral blood, taken on day 0 of AZD1222 vaccination. This sequence joins TRBV11-3 and TRBJ2-5, with a possible D match to TRBD1 (6 bases). The receptor was derived from an adult in good health. Here the CDR3 DNA reads TGTGCCAGCAGCGGGTCGGCAGGGGAAGGGGGGACCCAGTACTTC. Protein product: CASSGSAGEGGTQYF.